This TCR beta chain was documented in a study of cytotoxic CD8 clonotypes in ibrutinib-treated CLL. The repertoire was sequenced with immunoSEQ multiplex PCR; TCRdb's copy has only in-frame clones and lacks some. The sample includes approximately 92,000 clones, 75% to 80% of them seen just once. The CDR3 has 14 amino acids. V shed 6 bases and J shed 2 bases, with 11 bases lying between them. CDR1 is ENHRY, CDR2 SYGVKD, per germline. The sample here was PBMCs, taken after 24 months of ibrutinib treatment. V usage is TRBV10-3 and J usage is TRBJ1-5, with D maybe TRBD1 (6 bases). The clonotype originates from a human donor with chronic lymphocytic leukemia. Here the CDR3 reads CAISKDSGNQPQHF. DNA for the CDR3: TGTGCCATCAGCAAGGACAGCGGCAATCAGCCCCAGCATTTT.